These T cell receptor beta chains were read from a single sample in a study of Ad26.COV2.S vaccination and SARS-CoV-2 variants. Here immunoSEQ multiplex PCR was the method, and the copy in TCRdb shows in-frame clones only, minus some. Altogether around 300,000 clones are present, less than 90% being singletons, with the ten largest covering about 10%. The sample consisted of peripheral blood, taken in a trial of Ad26.COV2.S vaccine versus placebo. The receptors derive from a person between 18 and 65 years old who received the Ad26.COV2.S COVID-19 vaccine or a placebo. The CDR3 runs from the conserved cysteine through the conserved F or W. Fields, in order: J gene, D gene, V gene, clone size, CDR3 DNA, CDR3 protein. A D gene is named only where the DNA matches it firmly. Clone size, where shown, is once, few, many, or a class for clones that have expanded.

j_call: TRBJ2-1; d_call: TRBD1; v_call: TRBV10-3; clone_size: -; cdr3_nt: TGTGCCATCAGTGGGTTTCCGGGACAGGTGGGCAATGAGCAGTTCTTC; cdr3_aa: CAISGFPGQVGNEQFF
j_call: TRBJ2-3; d_call: -; v_call: TRBV24-1; clone_size: -; cdr3_nt: TGTGCCACCAGTGACTCGACAGCGGTGCGCACAGATACGCAGTATTTT; cdr3_aa: CATSDSTAVRTDTQYF
j_call: TRBJ2-3; d_call: TRBD2; v_call: TRBV10-2; clone_size: -; cdr3_nt: TGCGCCAGCAGAACTAGCGGGGGAACAGATACGCAGTATTTT; cdr3_aa: CASRTSGGTDTQYF
j_call: TRBJ1-4; d_call: -; v_call: TRBV5-1; clone_size: few; cdr3_nt: TGCGCCAGCAGGTCGGACCTTGGGACTAATGAAAAACTGTTTTTT; cdr3_aa: CASRSDLGTNEKLFF
j_call: TRBJ2-5; d_call: TRBD1; v_call: TRBV18; clone_size: -; cdr3_nt: TGTGCCAGCTCACCTTTCGGGACAGAGGAGACCCAGTACTTC; cdr3_aa: CASSPFGTEETQYF
j_call: TRBJ1-6; d_call: TRBD1; v_call: TRBV10-3; clone_size: -; cdr3_nt: TGTGCCATCAGGGACAGGGAACAAAATTCACCCCTCCACTTT; cdr3_aa: CAIRDREQNSPLHF
j_call: TRBJ2-6; d_call: -; v_call: TRBV7-3; clone_size: -; cdr3_nt: TGTGCCAGCAGCTTACAGGGATACCCCTCTGGGGCCAACGTCCTGACTTTC; cdr3_aa: CASSLQGYPSGANVLTF
j_call: TRBJ2-3; d_call: TRBD2; v_call: TRBV24-1; clone_size: -; cdr3_nt: TGTGCCACCAGTGATTTAGGACGGGGGGTGGTCGGAGATACGCAGTATTTT; cdr3_aa: CATSDLGRGVVGDTQYF
j_call: TRBJ2-7; d_call: -; v_call: TRBV30; clone_size: once; cdr3_nt: TGTGCCTGGAATGCCCTGAACTACGAGCAGTACTTC; cdr3_aa: CAWNALNYEQYF
j_call: TRBJ2-5; d_call: -; v_call: TRBV29-1; clone_size: -; cdr3_nt: TGCAGCGTTGCACAGAAAGAGACCCAGTACTTC; cdr3_aa: CSVAQKETQYF
j_call: TRBJ2-7; d_call: -; v_call: TRBV18; clone_size: -; cdr3_nt: TGTGCCAGCTCACCAGGCAGGCCATCCTACGAGCAGTACTTC; cdr3_aa: CASSPGRPSYEQYF
j_call: TRBJ1-1; d_call: TRBD1; v_call: TRBV10-3; clone_size: -; cdr3_nt: TGTGCCACCACGACAGGGGCCGTCACTGAAGCTTTCTTT; cdr3_aa: CATTTGAVTEAFF
j_call: TRBJ2-1; d_call: TRBD2; v_call: TRBV10-1; clone_size: few; cdr3_nt: TGCGCCAGCAGTGAGACCGAACTAAGCGGGAGAGTATCCTACAATGAGCAGTTCTTC; cdr3_aa: CASSETELSGRVSYNEQFF
j_call: TRBJ2-4; d_call: -; v_call: TRBV28; clone_size: -; cdr3_nt: TGTGCCAGCAGTTTATTAGGAGGGCCCCGAAACATTCAGTACTTC; cdr3_aa: CASSLLGGPRNIQYF
j_call: TRBJ1-4; d_call: -; v_call: TRBV7-3; clone_size: -; cdr3_nt: TGTGCCAGCAGCCAAGGGGTCGGGCGGAATGAAAAACTGTTTTTT; cdr3_aa: CASSQGVGRNEKLFF
j_call: TRBJ2-2; d_call: -; v_call: TRBV14; clone_size: -; cdr3_nt: TGTGCCAGCAGACCGACAACCACCGGGGAGCTGTTTTTT; cdr3_aa: CASRPTTTGELFF
j_call: TRBJ2-1; d_call: -; v_call: TRBV6-2/TRBV6-3; clone_size: -; cdr3_nt: TGTGCCAGCAGTTACGGGTTGTCCTACAATGAGCAGTTCTTC; cdr3_aa: CASSYGLSYNEQFF
j_call: TRBJ1-1; d_call: TRBD1; v_call: TRBV27; clone_size: -; cdr3_nt: TGTGCCAGCAGCGGGACAGGGCAAGATACTGAAGCTTTCTTT; cdr3_aa: CASSGTGQDTEAFF
j_call: TRBJ1-4; d_call: -; v_call: TRBV28; clone_size: -; cdr3_nt: TGTGCCAGCAGTTCCGGGACTGCGAACGGACATGAAAAACTGTTTTTT; cdr3_aa: CASSSGTANGHEKLFF
j_call: TRBJ2-3; d_call: -; v_call: TRBV21-1; clone_size: -; cdr3_nt: TGTGCCAGCAGCAAAAATCACGCTAGCACAGATACGCAGTATTTT; cdr3_aa: CASSKNHASTDTQYF
j_call: TRBJ1-1; d_call: -; v_call: TRBV7-2; clone_size: -; cdr3_nt: TGTGCCAGCAGCGTGACAGGTACTTGGGACACTGAAGCTTTCTTT; cdr3_aa: CASSVTGTWDTEAFF
j_call: TRBJ2-5; d_call: -; v_call: TRBV21-1; clone_size: -; cdr3_nt: TGTGCCAGCAGCAAAGGTATCCTCCCAGGCGGGACCCAGTACTTC; cdr3_aa: CASSKGILPGGTQYF
j_call: TRBJ1-6; d_call: -; v_call: TRBV28; clone_size: -; cdr3_nt: TGTGCCAGCATCGCCAACGGTGGGGATTCACCCCTCCACTTT; cdr3_aa: CASIANGGDSPLHF
j_call: TRBJ2-3; d_call: -; v_call: TRBV5-5; clone_size: -; cdr3_nt: TGTGCCAGCAGCTTGGAAGGGCAGGGAGGCGCAGATACGCAGTATTTT; cdr3_aa: CASSLEGQGGADTQYF
j_call: TRBJ1-1; d_call: -; v_call: TRBV27; clone_size: -; cdr3_nt: TGTGCCAGCAGTATCTCCAGGGAGCACACTGAAGCTTTCTTT; cdr3_aa: CASSISREHTEAFF
j_call: TRBJ1-1; d_call: TRBD1; v_call: TRBV27; clone_size: -; cdr3_nt: TGTGCCAGCAGTTCGTGGGACAGACTCTTAGAAGCTTTCTTT; cdr3_aa: CASSSWDRLLEAFF
j_call: TRBJ2-3; d_call: -; v_call: TRBV27; clone_size: -; cdr3_nt: TGTGCCAGCAGCTGGGTTAGCACAGATACGCAGTATTTT; cdr3_aa: CASSWVSTDTQYF
j_call: TRBJ1-2; d_call: -; v_call: TRBV4-3; clone_size: -; cdr3_nt: TGCGCCAGCAGCCAAGACGAAAAACTATGGGATGGCTACACCTTC; cdr3_aa: CASSQDEKLWDGYTF
j_call: TRBJ2-4; d_call: TRBD1; v_call: TRBV28; clone_size: -; cdr3_nt: TGTGCCAGCAGTTTAAGGACAGGGGGTAGTGACATTCAGTACTTC; cdr3_aa: CASSLRTGGSDIQYF
j_call: TRBJ2-7; d_call: -; v_call: TRBV7-2; clone_size: few; cdr3_nt: TGTGCCAGCAGCTCCCGGTGGGCGGTCGACGAGCAGTACTTC; cdr3_aa: CASSSRWAVDEQYF
j_call: TRBJ2-1; d_call: -; v_call: TRBV4-3; clone_size: -; cdr3_nt: TGCGCCAGCAGCCGCGCCGGGGCTAACAATGAGCAGTTCTTC; cdr3_aa: CASSRAGANNEQFF
j_call: TRBJ1-5; d_call: -; v_call: TRBV13; clone_size: -; cdr3_nt: TGTGCCAGCAGCTTAGGGGAAGGAAATCAGCCCCAGCATTTT; cdr3_aa: CASSLGEGNQPQHF
j_call: TRBJ2-2; d_call: TRBD2; v_call: TRBV20-1; clone_size: -; cdr3_nt: TGCAGTGCTAGTTCGCATGGGACTAGCGAGAACACCGGGGAGCTGTTTTTT; cdr3_aa: CSASSHGTSENTGELFF
j_call: TRBJ2-7; d_call: TRBD2; v_call: TRBV4-2; clone_size: -; cdr3_nt: TGTGCCAGCAGCCAAGATTGGGATGTAGCGGGGGTCCCCTACGAGCAGTACTTC; cdr3_aa: CASSQDWDVAGVPYEQYF
j_call: TRBJ2-1; d_call: -; v_call: TRBV28; clone_size: -; cdr3_nt: TGTGCCAGCAGTTTAACAGGGACACAGAACAATGAGCAGTTCTTC; cdr3_aa: CASSLTGTQNNEQFF
j_call: TRBJ1-4; d_call: -; v_call: TRBV28; clone_size: once; cdr3_nt: TGTGCCAGCAGTTTAGCCGGGACCTCAACTAATGAAAAACTGTTTTTT; cdr3_aa: CASSLAGTSTNEKLFF
j_call: TRBJ2-3; d_call: -; v_call: TRBV3-1/TRBV3-2; clone_size: -; cdr3_nt: TGTGCCAGCAGCCCGGGACACCGAAGCACAGATACGCAGTATTTT; cdr3_aa: CASSPGHRSTDTQYF
j_call: TRBJ1-4; d_call: -; v_call: TRBV6-5; clone_size: -; cdr3_nt: TGTGCCACCAAACCTTGGGGCACTAATGAAAAACTGTTTTTT; cdr3_aa: CATKPWGTNEKLFF
j_call: TRBJ2-7; d_call: -; v_call: TRBV5-6; clone_size: -; cdr3_nt: TGTGCCAGCAGCTTGGCAGTGGGCGAGCAGTACTTC; cdr3_aa: CASSLAVGEQYF
j_call: TRBJ1-1; d_call: -; v_call: TRBV28; clone_size: -; cdr3_nt: TGTGCCAGCAGTTTATGGAGTGGGGGAGAGATGAACACTGAAGCTTTCTTT; cdr3_aa: CASSLWSGGEMNTEAFF